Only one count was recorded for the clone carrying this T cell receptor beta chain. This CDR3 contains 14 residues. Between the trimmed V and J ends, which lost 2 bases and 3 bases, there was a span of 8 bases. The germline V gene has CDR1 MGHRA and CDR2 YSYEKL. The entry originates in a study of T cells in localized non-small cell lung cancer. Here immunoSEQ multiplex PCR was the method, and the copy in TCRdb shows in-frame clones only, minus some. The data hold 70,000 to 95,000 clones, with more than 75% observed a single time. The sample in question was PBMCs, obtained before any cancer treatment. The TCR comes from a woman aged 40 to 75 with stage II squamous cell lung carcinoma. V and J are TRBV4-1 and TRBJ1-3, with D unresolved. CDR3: CASSQMLGGNTIYF. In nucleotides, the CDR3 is TGCGCCAGCAGCCAAATGTTGGGTGGAAACACCATATATTTT.